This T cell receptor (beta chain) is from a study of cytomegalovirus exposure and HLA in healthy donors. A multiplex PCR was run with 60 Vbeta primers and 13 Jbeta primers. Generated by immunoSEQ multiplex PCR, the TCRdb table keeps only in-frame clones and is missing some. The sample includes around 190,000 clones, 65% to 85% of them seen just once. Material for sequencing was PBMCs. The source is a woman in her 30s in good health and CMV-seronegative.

CDR3 amino acids: CASSRRPGTAGELFF. The CDR3 coding sequence is TGTGCCAGCAGCCGCCGGCCCGGGACAGCCGGGGAGCTGTTTTTT. The rearrangement uses TRBV7-2 and TRBJ2-2; TRBD1 agrees at 7 bases. Germline V CDR1 and CDR2: SGHTA, FQGNSA. The V gene end was trimmed by 5 bases and the J gene end by 6 bases; junction bases not matched to a gene: 9. The CDR3 has 15 amino acids.